The present T cell receptor beta chain was sequenced within a study of OX40 agonist ivuxolimab in advanced cancers. Study-level background: As their treatment, patients were administered ivuxolimab, an agonistic anti-OX40 (CD134) antibody. Enrolled patients in dose escalation had cancers that were hepatocellular carcinoma, melanoma, renal cell or head and neck cancer. Study outcomes and limitations: Among T cells, CD8+ cells averaged more expanded clones than CD4+ cells.

Germline V CDR1 and CDR2: MNHNS, SASEGT. This CDR3 has 14 amino acids. V lost 2 bases and J lost 8; bases outside the gene matches: 8. Libraries were prepared by immunoSEQ multiplex PCR; TCRdb keeps only in-frame clonotypes and omits some of them. The sample records 70,000 to 95,000 clones, 75% to 95% being singletons. The sample holds one count of this clone. Its antigen is still unknown. Systemic immunosuppression or autoimmune disease history was grounds to exclude patients. The sequencing used CD4+ or CD8+ T cells sorted from blood, collected in a trial of the OX40 agonist ivuxolimab. V gene TRBV6-1 combines with J gene TRBJ1-2; 7 bases are a match to TRBD1. The sequence came from an adult with an advanced solid tumor such as melanoma, head and neck, liver or kidney cancer. The DNA for the CDR3 is TGTGCCAGCAGTGAAAGGGAGGGAGGGGGCGGCTACACCTTC. This gives the protein CASSEREGGGGYTF.